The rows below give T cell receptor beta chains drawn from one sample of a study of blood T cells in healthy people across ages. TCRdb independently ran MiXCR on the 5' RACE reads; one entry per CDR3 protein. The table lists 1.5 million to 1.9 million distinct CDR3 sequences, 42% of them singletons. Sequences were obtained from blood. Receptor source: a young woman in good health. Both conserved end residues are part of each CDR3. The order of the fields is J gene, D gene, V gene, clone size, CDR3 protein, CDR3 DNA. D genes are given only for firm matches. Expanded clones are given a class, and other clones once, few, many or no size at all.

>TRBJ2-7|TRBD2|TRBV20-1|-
CSAISPRIAGGINEQYF
TGCAGTGCGATTTCCCCCAGAATAGCGGGGGGAATCAATGAGCAGTACTTC
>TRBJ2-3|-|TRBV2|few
CASSEVEASTDTQYF
TGTGCCAGCTCTGAGGTGGAGGCGTCCACAGATACGCAGTATTTT
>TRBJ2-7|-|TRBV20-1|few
CSAKPDVDYEQYF
TGCAGTGCTAAACCGGACGTAGACTACGAGCAGTACTTC
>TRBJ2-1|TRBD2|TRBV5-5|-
CASSLVASGFRNEQFF
TGTGCCAGCAGCTTGGTCGCTAGCGGATTCAGAAATGAGCAGTTCTTC
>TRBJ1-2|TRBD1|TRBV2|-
CASSEGGQGLIYGYTF
TGTGCCAGCAGTGAAGGAGGACAGGGACTTATCTATGGCTACACCTTC
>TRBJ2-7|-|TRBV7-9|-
CASSFHSVAGDDEQYF
TGTGCCAGCAGCTTTCATTCCGTAGCCGGAGACGATGAGCAGTACTTC
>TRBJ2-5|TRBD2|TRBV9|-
CASSVRGGSLEGQYF
TGTGCCAGCAGCGTCCGGGGGGGCTCTCTTGAGGGCCAGTACTTC
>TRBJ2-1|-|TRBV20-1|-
CSAVEGSSYNGQFF
TGCAGTGCTGTGGAGGGGAGCTCCTACAATGGGCAGTTCTTC
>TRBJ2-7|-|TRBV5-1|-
CVSSPTAGAYNEQYF
TGCGTCAGCAGCCCCACGGCAGGGGCCTACAATGAGCAGTACTTC
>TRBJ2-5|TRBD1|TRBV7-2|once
CASSVGDRECQETQYF
TGTGCCAGCAGCGTAGGAGACAGGGAGTGCCAAGAGACCCAGTACTTC
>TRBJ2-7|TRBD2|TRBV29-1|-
CSVLTSGGPTQYF
TGCAGCGTCCTCACTAGCGGGGGACCTACCCAGTACTTC
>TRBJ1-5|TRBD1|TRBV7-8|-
CASSLAPGQGASKKPQHF
TGTGCCAGCAGCTTAGCCCCGGGACAGGGGGCTTCGAAGAAGCCCCAGCATTTT
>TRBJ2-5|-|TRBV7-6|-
CASSLFSAGVNSQETQYF
TGTGCCAGCAGCTTATTCTCGGCAGGGGTTAATTCCCAAGAGACCCAGTACTTC
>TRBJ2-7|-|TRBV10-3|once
CAISERGSDEQYF
TGTGCCATCAGTGAAAGGGGGAGCGACGAGCAGTACTTC
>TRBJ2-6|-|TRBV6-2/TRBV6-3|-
CASRWANVLTF
TGTGCCAGTCGCTGGGCCAACGTCCTGACTTTC
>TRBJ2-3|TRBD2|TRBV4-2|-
CASSPWVASGGRTDTQYF
TGTGCCAGCAGCCCCTGGGTGGCTAGCGGGGGTCGCACAGATACGCAGTATTTT
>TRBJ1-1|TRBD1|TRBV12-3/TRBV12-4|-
CASSLIRTGSVEAFF
TGTGCCAGCAGTTTAATTAGGACAGGGTCTGTTGAAGCTTTCTTT
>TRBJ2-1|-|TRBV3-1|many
CASSRVYNEQFF
TGTGCCAGCAGCCGGGTCTACAATGAGCAGTTCTTC
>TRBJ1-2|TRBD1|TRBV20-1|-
CSATYPTQGAPNYGYTF
TGCAGTGCTACTTACCCGACACAGGGGGCGCCTAACTATGGCTACACCTTC
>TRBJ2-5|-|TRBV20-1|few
CSARDRGRGVRETQYF
TGCAGTGCTAGAGATAGGGGCCGCGGGGTAAGAGAGACCCAGTACTTC
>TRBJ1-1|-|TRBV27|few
CASSLYGQLNTEAFF
TGTGCCAGCAGTTTATATGGACAGCTCAACACTGAAGCTTTCTTT
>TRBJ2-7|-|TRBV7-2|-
CASSFHQGVYEQYF
TGTGCCAGCAGCTTCCACCAGGGTGTCTACGAGCAGTACTTC
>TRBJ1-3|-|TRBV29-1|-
CSVSFGTRLRSGNTIYF
TGCAGCGTTTCGTTTGGGACTCGACTCCGCTCTGGAAACACCATATATTTT
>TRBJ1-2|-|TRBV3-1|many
CASSQVNRAGYTF
TGTGCCAGCAGCCAAGTGAACAGGGCTGGCTACACCTTC
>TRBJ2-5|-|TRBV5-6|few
CASSPDLEGVETQYF
TGTGCCAGCAGCCCCGACTTAGAGGGGGTGGAGACCCAGTACTTC
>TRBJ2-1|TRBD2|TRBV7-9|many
CASSYLPGLAGGGNEQFF
TGTGCCAGCAGCTACCTGCCTGGACTAGCGGGAGGAGGAAATGAGCAGTTCTTC
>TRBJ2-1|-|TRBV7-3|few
CASSVLQGNEQFF
TGTGCCAGCAGCGTTCTCCAGGGCAATGAGCAGTTCTTC
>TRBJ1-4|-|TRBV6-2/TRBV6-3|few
CASSSGTFEKLFF
TGTGCCAGCAGTTCTGGGACGTTTGAAAAACTGTTTTTT
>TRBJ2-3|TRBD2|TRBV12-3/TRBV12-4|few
CASSFIGSGRRTDTQYF
TGTGCCAGCAGTTTTATCGGCAGCGGGAGAAGGACAGATACGCAGTATTTT
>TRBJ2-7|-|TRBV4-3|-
CASSQEKGYYEQYF
TGCGCCAGCAGCCAAGAGAAGGGTTACTATGAGCAGTACTTC
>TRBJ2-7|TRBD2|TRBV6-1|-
CASSERGDYEQYF
TGTGCCAGCAGTGAACGGGGGGACTACGAGCAGTACTTC
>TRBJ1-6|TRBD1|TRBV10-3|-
CAISETGVDSPLHF
TGTGCCATCAGTGAGACAGGGGTGGATTCACCCCTCCACTTT
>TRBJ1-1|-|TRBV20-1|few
CSARGQIGEAFF
TGCAGTGCTAGAGGACAGATAGGGGAAGCTTTCTTT
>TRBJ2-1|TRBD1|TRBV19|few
CASSIEGTGGQRNEQFF
TGTGCCAGTAGTATAGAGGGGACAGGGGGCCAAAGGAATGAGCAGTTCTTC
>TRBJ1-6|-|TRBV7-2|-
CASSLGNRPTSPLHF
TGTGCCAGCAGCTTAGGAAATCGGCCCACTTCACCCCTCCACTTT
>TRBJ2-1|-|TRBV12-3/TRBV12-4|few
CASSHWQYEQFF
TGTGCCAGCAGCCATTGGCAATATGAGCAGTTCTTC
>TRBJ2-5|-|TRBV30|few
CAWNTNQETQYF
TGTGCCTGGAATACCAACCAAGAGACCCAGTACTTC
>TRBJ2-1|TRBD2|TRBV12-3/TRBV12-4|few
CASSRRLAGGLNEQFF
TGTGCCAGCAGTCGGAGACTAGCGGGGGGGCTGAATGAGCAGTTCTTC
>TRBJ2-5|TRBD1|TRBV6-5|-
CASSPAGTGNREQYF
TGTGCCAGCTCCCCCGCCGGGACAGGGAATCGTGAGCAGTACTTC
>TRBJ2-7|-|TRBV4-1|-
CASRPMMDYSYEQYF
TGCGCCAGCAGACCTATGATGGACTACTCCTACGAGCAGTACTTC
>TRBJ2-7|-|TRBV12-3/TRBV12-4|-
CASTPSDRTYEQYF
TGTGCCAGCACTCCATCAGACAGGACCTACGAGCAGTACTTC
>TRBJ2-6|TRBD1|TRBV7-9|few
CASSAPGQGSSGANVLTF
TGTGCCAGCAGCGCACCGGGACAGGGCTCATCTGGGGCCAACGTCCTGACTTTC
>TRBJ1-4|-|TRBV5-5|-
CASSYIQGSSTNEKLFF
TGTGCCAGCAGCTATATCCAGGGATCCTCAACTAATGAAAAACTGTTTTTT
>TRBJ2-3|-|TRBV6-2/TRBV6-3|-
CASSYTQGSFRTDTQYF
TGTGCCAGCAGTTATACTCAGGGCTCTTTCCGCACAGATACGCAGTATTTT
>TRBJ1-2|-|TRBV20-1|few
CSARDPDDYGYTF
TGCAGTGCTAGAGATCCCGATGACTATGGCTACACCTTC
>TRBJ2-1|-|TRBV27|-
CASSTEDRANEQFF
TGTGCCAGCAGTACGGAGGACCGGGCGAATGAGCAGTTCTTC
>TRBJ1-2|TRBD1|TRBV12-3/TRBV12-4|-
CASSFRGQVGGGYTF
TGTGCCAGCAGTTTTAGGGGACAGGTAGGAGGTGGCTACACCTTC
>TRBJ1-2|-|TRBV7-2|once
CASSLDKYYGYTF
TGTGCCAGCAGCTTAGACAAGTACTATGGCTACACCTTC
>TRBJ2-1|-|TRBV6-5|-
CASTGAPDRSYNEQFF
TGTGCCAGCACCGGCGCACCTGACAGGAGCTACAATGAGCAGTTCTTC
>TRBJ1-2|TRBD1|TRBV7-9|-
CASSNAIGSTGGVDGYTF
TGTGCCAGCAGCAACGCCATAGGGTCCACAGGGGGCGTCGATGGCTACACCTTC
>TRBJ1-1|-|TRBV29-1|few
CSVALGMNTEAFF
TGCAGCGTTGCCTTGGGTATGAACACTGAAGCTTTCTTT
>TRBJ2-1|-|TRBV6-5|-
CASNPAGGSYNEQFF
TGTGCCAGCAACCCTGCCGGGGGCTCCTACAATGAGCAGTTCTTC
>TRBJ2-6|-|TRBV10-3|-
CAISAREGANVLTF
TGTGCCATCAGTGCCCGTGAGGGGGCCAACGTCCTGACTTTC
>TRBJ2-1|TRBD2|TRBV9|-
CASSVGLAGVSGYNEQFF
TGTGCCAGCAGCGTAGGGCTAGCGGGAGTGAGTGGGTACAATGAGCAGTTCTTC
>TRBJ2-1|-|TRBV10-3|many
CANLPGPPVDEQFF
TGTGCCAACCTTCCGGGACCCCCGGTAGATGAGCAGTTCTTC
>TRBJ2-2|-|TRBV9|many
CASSVFSGELFF
TGTGCCAGCAGCGTATTTTCCGGGGAGCTGTTTTTT
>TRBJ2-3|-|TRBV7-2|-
CASSYRQYDTQYF
TGTGCCAGCAGCTACCGGCAGTATGATACGCAGTATTTT
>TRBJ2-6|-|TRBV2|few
CASSVHPSGANVLTF
TGTGCCAGCAGTGTACACCCCTCTGGGGCCAACGTCCTGACTTTC
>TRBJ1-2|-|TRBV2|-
CASSERTGDYGYTF
TGTGCCAGCAGTGAAAGGACCGGGGACTATGGCTACACCTTC
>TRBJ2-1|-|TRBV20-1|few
CSASERWNEQFF
TGCAGTGCTAGTGAGCGGTGGAACGAGCAGTTCTTC